The TCR beta chain under discussion was sequenced for a study of shared clonotypes between healthy human individuals. Whole-study results and caveats: Memory subsets generally showed smaller estimated richness than naive subsets did.

Trimming left V 4 bases short and J 3 bases short, with 10 bases between. The CDR3 spans 14 residues. Germline V CDR1 and CDR2: SQVTM, ANQGSEA. Some clones are missing from TCRdb's copy, which holds only in-frame ones; the method was immunoSEQ multiplex PCR. The sample holds roughly 720,000 clones; around 91% are singletons and the top ten take more than 30%. The study drew its donors from healthy HIV-negative adults without recent acute infections or vaccinations. Donors were Caucasian adults residing in Nashville, Tennessee, USA. CD45RO+ cells joined CCR7-negative CD45RA+ TemRA cells to form CD8 memory. Points on this clone: The antigen is unknown.

The chain uses TRBV29-1 and TRBJ2-6, with D possibly TRBD1 on 5 matching bases. This TCR derives from a man between 18 and 29 years old in good health. Some clones in this sample may be carry-over from other donors' samples. Sequences were obtained from memory CD8+ T cells from PBMCs. Regarding subset: CD45RO+ cells pooled with CCR7-negative TemRA cells. CDR3 protein: CSVAGQDGANVLTF. The CDR3 DNA reads as TGCAGCGTTGCAGGGCAGGATGGGGCCAACGTCCTGACTTTC.